The TCR beta chain under discussion was sequenced for a study of blood T cell repertoires in COVID-19. Whole-study context: Specimens from acute and convalescent COVID-19 originated in the United States, Italy and Spain.

This CDR3 has 15 amino acids. Germline loops: CDR1 MDHEN, CDR2 SYDVKM. Deletions cut 10 bases from V and 5 bases from J, with 24 bases between. TCRdb's table, derived via immunoSEQ multiplex PCR, lists solely in-frame clones and lacks some. The repertoire holds under 300,000 clones, with 65% to 80% as singletons. This receptor was obtained from a middle-aged woman with active or convalescent COVID-19. V usage is TRBV28 and J usage is TRBJ2-7, with D maybe TRBD1 (6 bases). Specimen: peripheral blood. The CDR3 DNA reads TGTGCCACCCAGACTGTGGGCCAGGGGTCCAACGAGCAGTACGTC. Amino acids: CATQTVGQGSNEQYV.